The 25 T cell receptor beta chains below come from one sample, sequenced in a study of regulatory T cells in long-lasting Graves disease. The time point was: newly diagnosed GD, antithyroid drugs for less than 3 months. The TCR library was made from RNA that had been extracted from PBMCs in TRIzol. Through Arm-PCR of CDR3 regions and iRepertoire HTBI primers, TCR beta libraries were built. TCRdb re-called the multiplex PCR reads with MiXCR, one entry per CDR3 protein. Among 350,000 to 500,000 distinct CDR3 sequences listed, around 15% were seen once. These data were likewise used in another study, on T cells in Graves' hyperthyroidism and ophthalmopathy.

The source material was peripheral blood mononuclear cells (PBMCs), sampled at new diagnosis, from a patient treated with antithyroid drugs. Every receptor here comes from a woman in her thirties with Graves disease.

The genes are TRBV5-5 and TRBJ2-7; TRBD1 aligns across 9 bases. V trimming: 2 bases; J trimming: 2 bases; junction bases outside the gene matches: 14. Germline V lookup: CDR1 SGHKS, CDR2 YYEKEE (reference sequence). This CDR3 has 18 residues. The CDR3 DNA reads TGTGCCAGCAGCTTTACTGTGGGGAACAGGGGGCAGGCCTACGAGCAGTACTTC. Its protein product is CASSFTVGNRGQAYEQYF.

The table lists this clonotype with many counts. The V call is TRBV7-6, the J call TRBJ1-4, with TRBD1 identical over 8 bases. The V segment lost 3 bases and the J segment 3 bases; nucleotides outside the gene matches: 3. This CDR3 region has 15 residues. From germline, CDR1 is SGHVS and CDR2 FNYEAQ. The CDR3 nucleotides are TGTGCCAGCAGCTTGGCGACAGGGGCTAATGAAAAACTGTTTTTT. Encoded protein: CASSLATGANEKLFF. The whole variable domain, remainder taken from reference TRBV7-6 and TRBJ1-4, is GAGVSQSPRYKVTKRGQDVALRCDPISGHVSLYWYRQALGQGPEFLTYFNYEAQQDKSGLPNDRFSAERPEGSISTLTIQRTEQRDSAMYRCASSLATGANEKLFFGSGTQLSVL.

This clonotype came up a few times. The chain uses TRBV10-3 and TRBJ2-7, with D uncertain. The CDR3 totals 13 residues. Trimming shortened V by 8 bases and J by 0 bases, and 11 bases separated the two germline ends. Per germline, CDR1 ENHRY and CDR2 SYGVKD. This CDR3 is CAIGRPSSYEQYF. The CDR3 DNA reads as TGTGCCATCGGGCGACCAAGCTCCTACGAGCAGTACTTC.

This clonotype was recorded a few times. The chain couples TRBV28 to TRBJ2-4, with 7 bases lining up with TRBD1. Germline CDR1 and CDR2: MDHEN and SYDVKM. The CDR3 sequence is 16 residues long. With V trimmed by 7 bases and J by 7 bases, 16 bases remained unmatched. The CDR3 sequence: CASTVGQRLFFNIQYF. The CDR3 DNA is TGTGCCAGCACCGTGGGACAGAGACTATTTTTCAACATTCAGTACTTC.

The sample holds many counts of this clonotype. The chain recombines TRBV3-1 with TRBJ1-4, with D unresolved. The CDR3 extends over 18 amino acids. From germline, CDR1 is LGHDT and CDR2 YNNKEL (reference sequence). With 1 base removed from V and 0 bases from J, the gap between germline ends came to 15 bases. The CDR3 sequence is CASSQGPAASSTNEKLFF. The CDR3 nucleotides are TGTGCCAGCAGCCAAGGCCCCGCGGCCTCCTCAACTAATGAAAAACTGTTTTTT.

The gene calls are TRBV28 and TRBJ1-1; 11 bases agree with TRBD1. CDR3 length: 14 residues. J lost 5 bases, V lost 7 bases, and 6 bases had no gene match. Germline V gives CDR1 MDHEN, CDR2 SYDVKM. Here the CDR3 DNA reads TGTGCCAGCACCCTGGACAGGGGGCAGACTGAAGCTTTCTTT. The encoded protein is CASTLDRGQTEAFF.

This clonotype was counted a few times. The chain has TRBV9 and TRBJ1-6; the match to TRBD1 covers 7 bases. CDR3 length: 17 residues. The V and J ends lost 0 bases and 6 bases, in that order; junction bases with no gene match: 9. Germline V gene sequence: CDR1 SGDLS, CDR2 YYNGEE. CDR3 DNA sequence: TGTGCCAGCAGCGTAGCTGGAGGGGGCGTTAGTAATTCACCCCTCCACTTT. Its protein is CASSVAGGGVSNSPLHF.

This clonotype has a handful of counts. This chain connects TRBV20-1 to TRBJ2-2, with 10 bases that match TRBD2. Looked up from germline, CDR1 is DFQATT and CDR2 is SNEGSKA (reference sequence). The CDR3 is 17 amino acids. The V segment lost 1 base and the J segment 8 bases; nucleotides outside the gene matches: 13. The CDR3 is CSARGPPSGSKRGELFF. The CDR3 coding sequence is TGCAGTGCTAGAGGTCCCCCTAGCGGGAGTAAGAGAGGGGAGCTGTTTTTT.

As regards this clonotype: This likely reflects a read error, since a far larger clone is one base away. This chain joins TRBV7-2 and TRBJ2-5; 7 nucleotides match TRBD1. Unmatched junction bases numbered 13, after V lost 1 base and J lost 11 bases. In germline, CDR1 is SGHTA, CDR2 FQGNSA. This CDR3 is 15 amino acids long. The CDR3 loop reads CASSLDRQGHNEQYF. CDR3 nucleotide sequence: TGTGCCAGCAGCTTAGACAGACAGGGCCACAATGAGCAGTACTTC.

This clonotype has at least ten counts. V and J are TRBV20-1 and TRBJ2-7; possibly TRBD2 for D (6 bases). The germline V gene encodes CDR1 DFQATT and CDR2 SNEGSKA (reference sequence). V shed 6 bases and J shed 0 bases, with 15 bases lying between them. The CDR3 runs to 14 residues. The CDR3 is CSAVGTFRSYEQYF. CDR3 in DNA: TGCAGTGCCGTGGGGACTTTTCGCTCCTACGAGCAGTACTTC.

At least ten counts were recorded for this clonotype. Written as DNA, the CDR3 is TGTGCCAGCAGTTTTCAGGGTATCTACGAGCAGTACTTC. Encoded protein: CASSFQGIYEQYF. This chain uses TRBV12-3 or TRBV12-4 with TRBJ2-7; possible D gene TRBD1, 5 bases. V shed 3 bases and J shed 3 bases, with 9 bases lying between them. The CDR3 is 13 residues long.

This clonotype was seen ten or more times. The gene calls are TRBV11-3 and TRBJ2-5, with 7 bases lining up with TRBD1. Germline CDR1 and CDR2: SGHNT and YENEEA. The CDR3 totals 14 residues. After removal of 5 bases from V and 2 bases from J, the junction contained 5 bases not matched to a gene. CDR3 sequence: CASSPHRGQETQYF. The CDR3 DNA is TGTGCCAGCAGCCCTCACAGGGGACAAGAGACCCAGTACTTC.

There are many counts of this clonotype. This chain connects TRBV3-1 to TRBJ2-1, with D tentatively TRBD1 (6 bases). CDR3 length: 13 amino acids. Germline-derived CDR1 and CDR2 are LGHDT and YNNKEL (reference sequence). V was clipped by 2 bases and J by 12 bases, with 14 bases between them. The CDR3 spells CASSQRPGEGQFF. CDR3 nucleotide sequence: TGTGCCAGCAGCCAACGCCCAGGGGAAGGGCAGTTCTTC.

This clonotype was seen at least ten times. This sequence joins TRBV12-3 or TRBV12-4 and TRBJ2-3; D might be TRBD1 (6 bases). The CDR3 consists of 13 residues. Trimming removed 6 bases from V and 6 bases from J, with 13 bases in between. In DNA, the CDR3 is TGTGCCAGCAGCACAGGGCAAGGGGATACGCAGTATTTT. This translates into CASSTGQGDTQYF.

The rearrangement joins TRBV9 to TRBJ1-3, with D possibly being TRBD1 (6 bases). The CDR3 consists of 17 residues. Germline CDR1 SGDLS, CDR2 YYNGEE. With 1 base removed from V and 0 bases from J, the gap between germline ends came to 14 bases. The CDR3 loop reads CASSVRGGAGSGNTIYF. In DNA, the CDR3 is TGTGCCAGCAGCGTAAGGGGGGGGGCTGGCTCTGGAAACACCATATATTTT.

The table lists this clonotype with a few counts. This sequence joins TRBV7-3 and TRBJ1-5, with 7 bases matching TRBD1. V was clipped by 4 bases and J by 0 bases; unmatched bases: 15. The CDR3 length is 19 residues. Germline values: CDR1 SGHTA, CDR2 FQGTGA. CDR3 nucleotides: TGTGCCAGCAGCTCCCCTAGCGGGACAGCGTCCCATAGCAATCAGCCCCAGCATTTT. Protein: CASSSPSGTASHSNQPQHF.

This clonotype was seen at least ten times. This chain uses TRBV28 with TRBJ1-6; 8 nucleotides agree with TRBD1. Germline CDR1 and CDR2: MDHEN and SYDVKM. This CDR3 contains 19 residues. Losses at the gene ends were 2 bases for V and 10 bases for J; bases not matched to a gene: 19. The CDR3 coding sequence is TGTGCCAGCAGTTTAAAGCGACAGGGGAAACCTTACTCGGGGTCACCCCTCCACTTT. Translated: CASSLKRQGKPYSGSPLHF. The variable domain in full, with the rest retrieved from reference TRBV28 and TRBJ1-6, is DVKVTQSSRYLVKRTGEKVFLECVQDMDHENMFWYRQDPGLGLRLIYFSYDVKMKEKGDIPEGYSVSREKKERFSLILESASTNQTSMYLCASSLKRQGKPYSGSPLHFGNGTRLTVT.

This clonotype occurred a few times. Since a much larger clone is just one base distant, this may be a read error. CDR3 loop: CSASQPGGSYKRVQPRHF. CDR3 sequence (DNA): TGCAGTGCTAGTCAGCCAGGGGGCTCGTATAAGCGTGTTCAGCCCCGGCATTTT. This sequence joins TRBV20-1 and TRBJ1-5, with 8 bases that match TRBD1. The CDR3 has 18 residues. Germline V lookup: CDR1 DFQATT, CDR2 SNEGSKA (reference sequence).

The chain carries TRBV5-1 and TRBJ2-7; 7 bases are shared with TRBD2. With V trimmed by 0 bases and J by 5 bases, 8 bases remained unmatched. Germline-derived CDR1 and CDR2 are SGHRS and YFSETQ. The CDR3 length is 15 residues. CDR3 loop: CASSLVGGSKDEQYF. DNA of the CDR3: TGCGCCAGCAGCTTGGTGGGAGGGTCTAAGGACGAGCAGTACTTC.

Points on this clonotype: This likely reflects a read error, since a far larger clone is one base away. Here the CDR3 reads CAGSSTSGSDEQFF. CDR3 DNA sequence: TGTGCCGGCAGCTCGACTAGCGGGAGCGATGAGCAGTTCTTC. This rearrangement joins TRBV11-1 to TRBJ2-1; 12 nucleotides align to TRBD2. The CDR3 has 14 residues. Germline CDR1 SGHAT, CDR2 FQDESV (reference sequence).

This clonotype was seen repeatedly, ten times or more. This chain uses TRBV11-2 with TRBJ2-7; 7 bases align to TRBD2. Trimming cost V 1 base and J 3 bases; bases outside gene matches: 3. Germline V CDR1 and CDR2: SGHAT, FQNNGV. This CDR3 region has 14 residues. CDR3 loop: CASSLGLADYEQYF. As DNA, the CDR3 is TGTGCCAGCAGCTTAGGGCTAGCGGACTACGAGCAGTACTTC.

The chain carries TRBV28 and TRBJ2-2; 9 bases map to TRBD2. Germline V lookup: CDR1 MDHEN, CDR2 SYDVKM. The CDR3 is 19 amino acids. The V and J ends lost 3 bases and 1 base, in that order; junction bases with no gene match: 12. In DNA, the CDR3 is TGTGCCAGCAGTTTTGCGTCTAGCGGGATAACGGTGAACACCGGGGAGCTGTTTTTT. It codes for CASSFASSGITVNTGELFF.

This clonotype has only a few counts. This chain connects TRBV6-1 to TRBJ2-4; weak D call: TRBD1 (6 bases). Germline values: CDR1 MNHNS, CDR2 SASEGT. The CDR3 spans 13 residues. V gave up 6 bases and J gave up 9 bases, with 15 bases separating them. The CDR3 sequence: CASRDSGAGIQYF. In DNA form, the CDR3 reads TGTGCCAGCAGGGACAGTGGGGCGGGCATTCAGTACTTC.

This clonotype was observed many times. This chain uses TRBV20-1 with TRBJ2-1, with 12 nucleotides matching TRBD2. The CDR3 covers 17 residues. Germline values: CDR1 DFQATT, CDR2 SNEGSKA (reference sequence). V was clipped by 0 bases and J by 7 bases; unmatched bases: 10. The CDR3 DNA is TGCAGTGCTAGAGATTGGGGGCTAGCGGGAGGGGGTAATGAGCAGTTCTTC. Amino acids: CSARDWGLAGGGNEQFF.

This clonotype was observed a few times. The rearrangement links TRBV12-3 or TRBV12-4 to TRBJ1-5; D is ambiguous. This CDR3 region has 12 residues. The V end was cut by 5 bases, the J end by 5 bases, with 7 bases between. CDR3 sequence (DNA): TGTGCCAGCAGTCTATCGGATCAGCCCCAGCATTTT. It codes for CASSLSDQPQHF.